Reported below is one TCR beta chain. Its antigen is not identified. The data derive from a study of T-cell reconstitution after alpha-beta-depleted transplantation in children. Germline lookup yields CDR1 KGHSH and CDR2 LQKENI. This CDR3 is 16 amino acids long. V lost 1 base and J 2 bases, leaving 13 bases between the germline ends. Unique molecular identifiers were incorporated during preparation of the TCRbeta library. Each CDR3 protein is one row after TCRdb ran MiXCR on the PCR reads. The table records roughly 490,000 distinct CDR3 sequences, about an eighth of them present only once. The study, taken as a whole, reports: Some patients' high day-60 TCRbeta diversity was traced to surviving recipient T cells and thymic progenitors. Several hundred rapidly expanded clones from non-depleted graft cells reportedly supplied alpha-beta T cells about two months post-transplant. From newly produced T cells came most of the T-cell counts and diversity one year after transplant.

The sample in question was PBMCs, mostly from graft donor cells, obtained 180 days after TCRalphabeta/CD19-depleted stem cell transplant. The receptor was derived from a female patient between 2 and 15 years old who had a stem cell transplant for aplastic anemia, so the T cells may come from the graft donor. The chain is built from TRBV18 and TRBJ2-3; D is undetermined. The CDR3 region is CASSPLRSSFTDTQYF. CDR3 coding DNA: TGTGCCAGCTCACCACTCCGGTCCTCCTTCACAGATACGCAGTATTTT.